This is a list of T cell receptor beta chains from one sample in a study of blood T cell repertoires in COVID-19. This table comes from immunoSEQ multiplex PCR, and its TCRdb copy is limited to in-frame clones, with some not included. The sample consists of about 130,000 clones, approximately 82% of them appearing once. What was sequenced was peripheral blood. The receptors derive from a man aged 55 to 70 who had recovered from COVID-19. CDR3s include the opening cysteine and the closing phenylalanine or tryptophan. D genes are given only for firm matches. Only part of the rows carry a size: once, few, many, or a class if the clone is expanded.

J gene	clone size	D gene	V gene	CDR3 protein	CDR3 DNA
TRBJ2-7	.	TRBD1	TRBV6-5	CASSDRGRLEQYF	TGTGCCAGCAGCGACAGGGGGCGCTTAGAGCAGTACTTC
TRBJ1-1	.	.	TRBV28	CASRTPGWGTEAFF	TGTGCCAGCAGGACCCCAGGGTGGGGCACTGAAGCTTTCTTT
TRBJ2-3	.	TRBD1	TRBV7-3	CASSPQGADADTQYF	TGTGCCAGCAGCCCACAGGGGGCGGACGCAGATACGCAGTATTTT
TRBJ2-5	.	.	TRBV4-3	CASSQDLGAPTAQYF	TGCGCCAGCAGCCAAGACCTGGGGGCGCCTACGGCCCAGTACTTC
TRBJ2-3	few	TRBD2	TRBV9	CASSLPSGRLADTQYF	TGTGCCAGCAGCCTACCTAGCGGGAGGTTAGCAGATACGCAGTATTTT
TRBJ2-1	once	TRBD2	TRBV9	CASSEPSGGQQFF	TGTGCCAGCAGCGAACCTAGCGGGGGTCAGCAGTTCTTC
TRBJ1-2	.	TRBD1	TRBV5-6	CASSSRDRTFYGYTF	TGTGCCAGCAGCTCCCGGGACAGGACCTTTTATGGCTACACCTTC
TRBJ2-4	.	.	TRBV11-2	CASSLGAAKNIQYF	TGTGCCAGCAGCTTAGGGGCGGCCAAAAACATTCAGTACTTC
TRBJ1-1	.	TRBD1	TRBV6-6	CASSSGGSSTEAFF	TGTGCCAGCAGTTCAGGGGGTTCGAGCACTGAAGCTTTCTTT
TRBJ2-5	.	.	TRBV2	CASSGGTGETQYF	TGTGCCAGCTCCGGGGGAACTGGAGAGACCCAGTACTTC
TRBJ2-5	.	.	TRBV4-3	CASSQDNRRETQYF	TGCGCCAGCAGCCAAGATAACAGGAGAGAGACCCAGTACTTC
TRBJ1-1	once	.	TRBV6-5	CASSYPTAGAEAFF	TGTGCCAGCAGTTACCCGACGGCTGGAGCTGAAGCTTTCTTT
TRBJ1-5	.	.	TRBV12-1	CASSFQGARQPQHF	TGTGCCAGCAGCTTTCAGGGGGCGAGGCAGCCCCAGCATTTT
TRBJ2-1	.	.	TRBV10-3	CAIGGQENNEQFF	TGTGCCATTGGTGGGCAGGAAAACAATGAGCAGTTCTTC
TRBJ2-1	.	TRBD2	TRBV3-1/TRBV3-2	CASSGLAGGNEQFF	TGTGCCAGCAGCGGGCTAGCGGGAGGGAATGAGCAGTTCTTC
TRBJ2-7	.	TRBD2	TRBV4-3	CASSQDRAGVYEQYF	TGCGCCAGCAGCCAAGATAGGGCGGGAGTTTACGAGCAGTACTTC
TRBJ1-2	.	.	TRBV5-6	CASSVVNRAFYYGYTF	TGTGCCAGCAGCGTAGTCAACAGGGCGTTTTACTATGGCTACACCTTC
TRBJ2-5	.	.	TRBV12-5	CASGSSDRWETQYF	TGTGCTAGTGGGAGCTCTGACAGGTGGGAGACCCAGTACTTC
TRBJ2-1	.	TRBD2	TRBV7-2	CASSLWASGNEQFF	TGTGCCAGCAGCTTGTGGGCTAGCGGGAATGAGCAGTTCTTC
TRBJ1-5	.	.	TRBV28	CASSLVTQGGQPQHF	TGTGCCAGCAGTTTAGTTACGCAGGGCGGTCAGCCCCAGCATTTT
TRBJ2-5	.	.	TRBV4-2	CASSAPGVGETQYF	TGTGCCAGCAGCGCTCCTGGAGTTGGAGAGACCCAGTACTTC
TRBJ1-5	.	TRBD1	TRBV6-5	CASSFGTGRDQPQHF	TGTGCCAGCAGTTTCGGGACAGGGAGGGATCAGCCCCAGCATTTT
TRBJ1-5	few	TRBD1	TRBV27	CASSPGTGRGQPQHF	TGTGCCAGCAGCCCTGGGACAGGGAGGGGTCAGCCCCAGCATTTT
TRBJ2-7	once	.	TRBV10-2	CASSGLAYSTNYEQYF	TGCGCCAGCAGTGGGTTGGCATATTCCACCAACTACGAGCAGTACTTC
TRBJ1-1	few	.	TRBV6-5	CASSYGGRGLPTEAFF	TGTGCCAGCAGTTACGGCGGCAGGGGCTTGCCCACTGAAGCTTTCTTT
TRBJ1-5	once	.	TRBV6-1	CASSEALGASNQPQHF	TGTGCCAGCAGTGAAGCGCTGGGGGCTAGCAATCAGCCCCAGCATTTT
TRBJ1-1	few	TRBD1	TRBV4-3	CASSQRVTGTGGTEAFF	TGCGCCAGCAGCCAAAGGGTCACTGGGACAGGGGGCACTGAAGCTTTCTTT
TRBJ2-7	once	.	TRBV7-8	CASSLALSGSYEQYF	TGTGCCAGCAGCTTAGCTCTATCAGGGTCCTACGAGCAGTACTTC
TRBJ1-6	.	TRBD1	TRBV6-2/TRBV6-3	CASSYTGTGAYPARGSPLHF	TGTGCCAGCAGTTACACAGGGACAGGGGCGTATCCTGCGCGGGGTTCACCCCTCCACTTT